Presented here are 29 T cell receptor beta chains from one specimen sequenced in a study of CXCR3-negative and CXCR3-positive naive CD8 T cells. Study-wide results and caveats: Relative to CXCR3-negative naive cells, CXCR3-positive naive cells had more hydrophobic TRB CDR3s.

The antigens for these receptors are not known. cDNA libraries for TRB were generated by 5' RACE incorporating UMI labels. TCRdb re-called the 5' RACE reads; one entry per CDR3 protein, DNA not given. This sample lists more than 80,000 distinct CDR3 sequences; its ten largest clones have approximately 0.38%. The sample consisted of naive CXCR3+ CD8+ T cells from blood. Documented subset: CD45RO-CCR7+CD27+CD95- naive CD8+ T cells expressing CXCR3 (TNR3+). The source of these receptors is a human donor in good health. Some clones in this sample may be carry-over from other donors' samples.

The chain employs TRBV29-1 and TRBJ2-3; lacking DNA, the TRBD1 call made by TCRdb goes unchecked. Germline loops: CDR1 SQVTM, CDR2 ANQGSEA. This CDR3 region has 13 residues. CDR3 residues: CSVVWTETDTQYF.

The chain combines TRBV29-1 with TRBJ1-2. This CDR3 region has 13 residues. Germline CDR1 reads SQVTM; CDR2 reads ANQGSEA. The CDR3 loop is CSVREATDYGYTF.

The chain employs TRBV29-1 and TRBJ2-4; the D call of TRBD1 rests on TCRdb alone, since no DNA is present to check it. This CDR3 has 14 amino acids. CDR1 is SQVTM and CDR2 is ANQGSEA in the germline V gene. The CDR3 spells CSVETGSGRNIQYF. The full variable domain, completed using reference TRBV29-1 and TRBJ2-4, is SAVISQKPSRDICQRGTSLTIQCQVDSQVTMMFWYRQQPGQSLTLIATANQGSEATYESGFVIDKFPISRPNLTFSTLTVSNMSPEDSSIYLCSVETGSGRNIQYFGAGTRLSVL.

The J gene is TRBJ2-5, the V gene TRBV6-6; with no DNA, the TCRdb D assignment of TRBD2 cannot be verified. Germline V gene sequence: CDR1 MNHNY, CDR2 SVGAGI (reference sequence). The length of the CDR3 is 14 residues. The CDR3 loop reads CASRESGGQETQYF.

V is TRBV4-1 and J is TRBJ2-5; TCRdb designates TRBD2, a call that cannot be tested without DNA. The CDR3 consists of 13 residues. Germline V gene lookup returns CDR1 MGHRA and CDR2 YSYEKL. The CDR3 is CASSRGLEETQYF.

This sequence joins TRBV9 and TRBJ2-7; TCRdb selects TRBD1, and the lack of DNA leaves this call unchecked. Per germline, CDR1 SGDLS and CDR2 YYNGEE. The CDR3 is 15 amino acids. The chain's CDR3 is CASSVETGGSYEQYF.

CDR3 loop: CASSADRGYHEQFF. The chain uses TRBV5-1 and TRBJ2-1; the D call from TCRdb, TRBD1, cannot be confirmed without DNA. The CDR3 totals 14 residues. The germline gives CDR1 SGHRS, CDR2 YFSETQ.

The V gene is TRBV7-2, the J gene TRBJ2-1. This CDR3 spans 15 amino acids. Germline values: CDR1 SGHTA, CDR2 FQGNSA. CDR3 residues: CASSLILGDDNEQFF.

The CDR3 sequence: CASSSRRAGELFF. This chain joins TRBV13 and TRBJ2-2. Germline lookup yields CDR1 PRHDT and CDR2 FYEKMQ (reference sequence). The CDR3 totals 13 residues.

The J gene is TRBJ2-5, the V gene TRBV27; TCRdb proposes TRBD2, but this gene call is untestable without DNA. Germline V gives CDR1 MNHEY, CDR2 SMNVEV (reference sequence). The length of the CDR3 is 15 residues. The CDR3 region is CASGVRGGIQETQYF.

The rearrangement links TRBV11-1 to TRBJ2-1. Germline V gives CDR1 SGHAT, CDR2 FQDESV (reference sequence). The CDR3 runs 13 residues. The CDR3 region is CASSSPFYNEQFF.

This chain links TRBV4-3 with TRBJ2-1; the TCRdb D gene call, TRBD2, has no DNA to confirm it. CDR3 size: 17 residues. Germline V gene lookup returns CDR1 LGHNA and CDR2 YSLEER. The CDR3 region is CASSQDSIRLDDNEQFF.

This chain's CDR3 is CASIQTGTWYNEQFF. The chain uses TRBV12-3 or TRBV12-4 and TRBJ2-1; TCRdb returns TRBD1, unconfirmable since there is no DNA. This CDR3 has 15 amino acids.

This sequence joins TRBV28 and TRBJ2-3; no DNA is available, so the TRBD1 call from TCRdb remains unchecked. This CDR3 comprises 15 residues. CDR1 is MDHEN and CDR2 is SYDVKM in the germline V gene. The CDR3 sequence: CASSLAGMGTDTQYF.

This chain connects TRBV20-1 to TRBJ1-1; TCRdb returns TRBD1, unconfirmable since there is no DNA. Germline-derived CDR1 and CDR2 are DFQATT and SNEGSKA (reference sequence). CDR3 length: 12 amino acids. CDR3 loop: CSAAQGDTEAFF.

The V and J genes are TRBV7-2 and TRBJ1-2. This CDR3 comprises 16 residues. CDR1 and CDR2 (germline): SGHTA, FQGNSA. The CDR3 loop is CASSLGLGGWNYGSTF.

The rearrangement links TRBV7-9 to TRBJ1-4. Germline values: CDR1 SEHNR, CDR2 FQNEAQ (reference sequence). The CDR3 loop spans 13 amino acids. This CDR3 is CASSLYSFEKLFF. Drawing the rest from reference TRBV7-9 and TRBJ1-4, the complete variable domain is DTGVSQNPRHKITKRGQNVTFRCDPISEHNRLYWYRQTLGQGPEFLTYFQNEAQLEKSRLLSDRFSAERPKGSFSTLEIQRTEQGDSAMYLCASSLYSFEKLFFGSGTQLSVL.

The V call is TRBV5-1, the J call TRBJ1-2; the D call of TRBD1 rests on TCRdb alone, since no DNA is present to check it. There are 16 residues in the CDR3. CDR1 is SGHRS and CDR2 is YFSETQ in the germline V gene. CDR3 residues: CASSTDSDLAYYGYTF.

CDR3 protein: CASSESEGIDGNTIYF. V gene TRBV25-1 combines with J gene TRBJ1-3. CDR1 and CDR2 (germline): MGHDK, SYGVNS. The CDR3 runs 16 residues.

The V and J genes are TRBV10-3 and TRBJ2-7; TCRdb designates TRBD1, a call that cannot be tested without DNA. This CDR3 has 15 residues. Germline-derived CDR1 and CDR2 are ENHRY and SYGVKD. The CDR3 loop is CAISESEEGVYEQYF.

The V gene is TRBV6-5, the J gene TRBJ1-4. Germline loops: CDR1 MNHEY, CDR2 SVGAGI. The CDR3 length is 16 residues. CDR3 loop: CASRPIARKLNEKLFF.

This chain links TRBV15 with TRBJ1-1; TCRdb outputs TRBD1, but without DNA this stays unchecked. CDR3 length: 14 amino acids. The germline V gene encodes CDR1 LNHNV and CDR2 YYDKDF (reference sequence). Here the CDR3 reads CATSSHTGGSDAFF.

The V call is TRBV10-3, the J call TRBJ2-5; the D call from TCRdb, TRBD2, cannot be confirmed without DNA. The CDR3 has 14 amino acids. Germline V gene lookup returns CDR1 ENHRY and CDR2 SYGVKD. CDR3 region: CAISDPGLQETQYF.

This chain connects TRBV25-1 to TRBJ2-3; the TRBD1 assignment by TCRdb is unverifiable without DNA. The CDR3 runs 16 residues. CDR1 MGHDK and CDR2 SYGVNS come from the germline V gene. The CDR3 loop reads CASSEAGTGLTDTQYF.

The chain carries TRBV14 and TRBJ1-2. Germline CDR1 reads SGHDN; CDR2 reads FVKESK. This CDR3 has 15 residues. CDR3 in amino acids: CASSQGVRSNYGYTF.

The V gene is TRBV7-9, the J gene TRBJ2-7; without DNA, the TCRdb call of TRBD2 cannot be checked. Germline V gene sequence: CDR1 SEHNR, CDR2 FQNEAQ (reference sequence). This CDR3 has 17 residues. The CDR3 loop is CASSSNTPGLATYEQYF.

The genes are TRBV4-3 and TRBJ1-2; without DNA, the TCRdb call of TRBD1 cannot be checked. Germline V gene sequence: CDR1 LGHNA, CDR2 YSLEER. This CDR3 comprises 15 residues. CDR3 protein: CASSQDPGVYYGYTF.

The CDR3 spells CSVDGRGGGEQYF. The rearrangement joins TRBV29-1 to TRBJ2-7; TCRdb's D call, TRBD1, is unchecked because there is no DNA. The CDR3 contains 13 residues. Germline V gene lookup returns CDR1 SQVTM and CDR2 ANQGSEA.

The chain has TRBV5-1 and TRBJ2-7; TCRdb's D gene call, TRBD1, goes unchecked for lack of DNA. The CDR3 has 14 residues. The germline V gene encodes CDR1 SGHRS and CDR2 YFSETQ. The CDR3 spells CASRTGTGGYEQYF.